A selection of T cell receptor beta chains follows, all from one sample in a study of blood T cell repertoires in COVID-19. Assay: immunoSEQ multiplex PCR; the TCRdb copy retains only in-frame clones and omits some. The sample records about 280,000 clones, less than 90% being singletons. Sequencing was carried out using peripheral blood. The receptors shown here come from a human donor in a cohort sampled during active COVID-19. Each CDR3 is given with its conserved first and last residue. D genes are given only for firm matches. The size field is filled for only some rows; it gives once, few, many or a size class.

d_call clone_size j_call v_call cdr3_nt cdr3_aa
TRBD1 NA TRBJ1-1 TRBV28 TGTGCCAGCATGTTGACGGACAGGGGCCGGGTAGCTTTCTTT CASMLTDRGRVAFF
NA NA TRBJ1-6 TRBV6-1 TGTGCCAGCAGTGAACTAGTCCCGAGGTCACCCCTCCACTTT CASSELVPRSPLHF
NA NA TRBJ1-5 TRBV4-3 TGCGCCAGCAGCCAAGAAGTTTCTCGGGCCCCTCGGGACAATCAGCCCCAGCATTTT CASSQEVSRAPRDNQPQHF
NA once TRBJ2-1 TRBV15 TGTGCCACCAGCAGAGACCCCGGGGCAGGGGCCAATGAGCAGTTCTTC CATSRDPGAGANEQFF
NA NA TRBJ2-7 TRBV28 TGTGCCAGCAGTTTAGCCAGGAACCAACCCTCCTACGAGCAGTACTTC CASSLARNQPSYEQYF
NA NA TRBJ1-1 TRBV11-1 TGTGCCAGCAGCGGGAGTTTCACTGAAGCTTTCTTT CASSGSFTEAFF
NA NA TRBJ1-1 TRBV4-3 TGCGCCAGCAGCCAAGACACAGGGAGAGTGTCTGAAGCTTTCTTT CASSQDTGRVSEAFF
TRBD1 NA TRBJ2-3 TRBV9 TGTGCCAGCAGCCCCAGGACAGGGGGCGCGATCACAGATACGCAGTATTTT CASSPRTGGAITDTQYF
NA few TRBJ1-5 TRBV7-2 TGTGCCAGCAGCCTCCGGGACTCGACGTTGGGCAATCAGCCCCAGCATTTT CASSLRDSTLGNQPQHF
NA once TRBJ2-7 TRBV2 TGTGCCAGCGGTGGGGGAGTGTTCCACGAGCAGTACTTC CASGGGVFHEQYF
TRBD1 NA TRBJ2-2 TRBV3-1/TRBV3-2 TGTGCCAGCAGCCCTGGAGTGGGACAGGGTCGTAACGGGGAGCTGTTTTTT CASSPGVGQGRNGELFF